This T cell receptor (beta chain) was captured by sequencing in a study of T-cell reconstitution after alpha-beta-depleted transplantation in children. General study findings and limits: At around two months after transplant, the alpha-beta T cells were reportedly derived from several hundred expanded clones that came from non-depleted graft cells. Surviving recipient T cells and intrathymic progenitors accounted for some patients' high TCRbeta diversity at day 60. The main origin of T-cell counts and diversity one year after transplant was newly produced T cells.

Library preparation (for TCRbeta) was performed with unique molecular identifiers. MiXCR, applied by TCRdb to the PCR reads, yields one record per CDR3 protein. The sample holds around 700,000 distinct CDR3 sequences; about an eighth are singletons and the top ten take 0.75% to 0.85%. Losses at the gene ends were 5 bases for V and 7 bases for J; bases not matched to a gene: 9. The CDR3 consists of 15 residues. This clonotype was seen a handful of times. No antigen is known for it. This sequence was found in a girl aged 2-10 years with congenital amegakaryocytic thrombocytopenia, due to receive a stem cell transplant. This chain uses TRBV12-3 or TRBV12-4 with TRBJ1-4; TRBD1 agrees at 8 bases. This material consisted of PBMCs, taken before TCRalphabeta/CD19-depleted stem cell transplant. CDR3 in amino acids: CASSHTRTGSEKLFF. The CDR3 DNA reads TGTGCCAGCAGTCACACCCGGACAGGGTCTGAAAAACTGTTTTTT.